The T cell receptor (beta chain) described here comes from a study of T-cell reconstitution after alpha-beta-depleted transplantation in children. In this sample, this clonotype turned up a few times. CDR3 length: 14 residues. Per the germline V gene, CDR1 is LGHNA and CDR2 is YSLEER. The J segment lost 6 bases and the V segment lost 0 bases, leaving 3 bases of the junction unmatched. The TCRbeta library was prepared with unique molecular identifiers. In TCRdb, the PCR reads were re-called with MiXCR into one record per CDR3 protein. The table shows about 400,000 distinct CDR3 sequences, with roughly 22% occurring only once.

The sequences come from PBMCs from the stem cell graft donor, collected from the stem cell graft. The clonotype originates from a human donor who donated a stem cell graft to a child with acute myeloid leukemia. The V call is TRBV4-3, the J call TRBJ2-3, with 7 bases aligning to TRBD1. Here the CDR3 reads CASSQDIRGDTQYF. CDR3 sequence (DNA): TGCGCCAGCAGCCAAGATATCAGGGGGGATACGCAGTATTTT.